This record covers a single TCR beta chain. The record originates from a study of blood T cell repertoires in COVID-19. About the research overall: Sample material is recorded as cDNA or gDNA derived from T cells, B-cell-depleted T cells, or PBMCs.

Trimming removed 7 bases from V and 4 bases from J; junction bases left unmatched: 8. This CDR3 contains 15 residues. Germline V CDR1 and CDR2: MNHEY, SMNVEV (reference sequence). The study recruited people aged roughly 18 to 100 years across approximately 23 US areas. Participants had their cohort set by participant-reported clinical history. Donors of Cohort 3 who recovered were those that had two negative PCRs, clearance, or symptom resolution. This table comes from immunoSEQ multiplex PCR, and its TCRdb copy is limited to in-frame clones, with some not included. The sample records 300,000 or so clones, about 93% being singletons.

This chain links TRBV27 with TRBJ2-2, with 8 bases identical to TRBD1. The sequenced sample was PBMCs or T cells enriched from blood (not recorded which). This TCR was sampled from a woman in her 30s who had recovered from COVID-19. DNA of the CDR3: TGTGCCAGCACTATGACAGGGGTCCGCACCGGGGAGCTGTTTTTT. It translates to CASTMTGVRTGELFF.